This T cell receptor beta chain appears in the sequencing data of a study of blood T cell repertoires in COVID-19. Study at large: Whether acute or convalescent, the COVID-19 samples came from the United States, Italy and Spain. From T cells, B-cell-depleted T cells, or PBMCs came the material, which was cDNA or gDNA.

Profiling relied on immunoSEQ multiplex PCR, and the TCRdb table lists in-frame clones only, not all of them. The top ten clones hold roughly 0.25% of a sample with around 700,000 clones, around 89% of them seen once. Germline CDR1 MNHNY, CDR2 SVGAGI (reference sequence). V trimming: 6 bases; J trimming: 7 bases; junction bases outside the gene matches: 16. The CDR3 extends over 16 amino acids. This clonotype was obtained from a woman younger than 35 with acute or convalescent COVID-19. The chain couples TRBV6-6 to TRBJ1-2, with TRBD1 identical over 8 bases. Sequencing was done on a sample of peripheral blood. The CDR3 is CASSPVQGVIVTGYTF. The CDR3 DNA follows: TGTGCCAGCAGCCCCGTACAGGGGGTGATCGTTACTGGCTACACCTTC.